The 31 T cell receptor beta chains below were found in one sample sequenced in a study of T cell changes during pregnancy in multiple sclerosis. The table came from immunoSEQ multiplex PCR; TCRdb's copy has only in-frame clones and leaves some out. The sample includes some 38,000 clones, 90% of them seen just once. The source was CD4+ T cells from peripheral blood mononuclear cells, collected in the second trimester of pregnancy. Receptor source: a female donor with multiple sclerosis, enrolled in a pregnancy study.

This sequence joins TRBV6-5 and TRBJ2-5; TRBD1 is a possible D gene (6 bases). Deletions cut 11 bases from V and 5 bases from J, with 15 bases between. The CDR3 consists of 12 residues. Per the germline V gene, CDR1 is MNHEY and CDR2 is SVGAGI. The CDR3 sequence: CALGGLGETQYF. For the CDR3, the DNA is TGTGCCCTAGGGGGTTTAGGGGAGACCCAGTACTTC.

This chain connects TRBV14 to TRBJ2-2; D perhaps matches TRBD2 (5 bases). V shed 6 bases and J shed 5 bases, with 10 bases lying between them. The CDR3 is made up of 13 amino acids. The germline CDR1 and CDR2 sequences are SGHDN and FVKESK. DNA for the CDR3: TGTGCCAGCAGGGTTGGAGGAACCGGGGAGCTGTTTTTT. This translates into CASRVGGTGELFF. The complete variable domain, with remaining parts taken from reference TRBV14 and TRBJ2-2, reads EAGVTQFPSHSVIEKGQTVTLRCDPISGHDNLYWYRRVMGKEIKFLLHFVKESKQDESGMPNNRFLAERTGGTYSTLKVQPAELEDSGVYFCASRVGGTGELFFGEGSRLTVL.

This chain links TRBV29-1 with TRBJ1-1; 8 bases agree with TRBD1. The CDR3 consists of 13 residues. Germline assignment: CDR1 SQVTM and CDR2 ANQGSEA. Losses at the gene ends were 7 bases for V and 5 bases for J; bases not matched to a gene: 9. The chain's CDR3 is CSGSTGVETEAFF. Here the CDR3 DNA reads TGCAGCGGCTCGACAGGGGTGGAGACTGAAGCTTTCTTT.

This sequence joins TRBV16 and TRBJ2-1, with TRBD2 matching over 11 bases. Germline V CDR1 and CDR2: KGHSY, FQNENV. The CDR3 has 15 residues. The junction had 7 bases not matched to a gene; V was cut back by 0 bases and J by 12 bases. In DNA, the CDR3 is TGTGCCAGCAGCCAATCGGTATTAGCGGGAGGGGTGCAGTTCTTC. Translation gives CASSQSVLAGGVQFF.

J is TRBJ2-1 and V is TRBV5-1, with D perhaps matching TRBD2 (5 bases). Germline V lookup: CDR1 SGHRS, CDR2 YFSETQ. V shed 1 base and J shed 4 bases, with 9 bases lying between them. There are 14 residues in the CDR3. The CDR3 nucleotides read TGCGCCAGCAGCTTGAGAGGGCCGTACAATGAGCAGTTCTTC. Translation gives CASSLRGPYNEQFF. Filled out from reference TRBV5-1 and TRBJ2-1, the complete variable domain reads KAGVTQTPRYLIKTRGQQVTLSCSPISGHRSVSWYQQTPGQGLQFLFEYFSETQRNKGNFPGRFSGRQFSNSRSEMNVSTLELGDSALYLCASSLRGPYNEQFFGPGTRLTVL.

The V gene is TRBV6-6, the J gene TRBJ1-4, with 7 bases that match TRBD1. CDR3 size: 14 residues. Germline CDR1 is MNHNY and CDR2 is SVGAGI (reference sequence). The trim removed 6 bases at V and 6 bases at J, leaving 7 bases unmatched. DNA for the CDR3: TGTGCCAGCAGCCCGGACAGGAGAGATGAAAAACTGTTTTTT. Translated: CASSPDRRDEKLFF.

This chain's CDR3 is CASKLAEPTGELFF. CDR3 DNA: TGTGCCAGCAAGCTAGCGGAGCCAACCGGGGAGCTGTTTTTT. V usage is TRBV2 and J usage is TRBJ2-2, with 7 bases aligning to TRBD2. Unmatched junction bases numbered 7, after V lost 7 bases and J lost 5 bases. This CDR3 is 14 amino acids long. Germline V lookup: CDR1 SNHLY, CDR2 FYNNEI.

This chain joins TRBV5-1 and TRBJ1-3; a possible D gene is TRBD1 (5 bases). Germline V gene lookup returns CDR1 SGHRS and CDR2 YFSETQ. The CDR3 covers 18 residues. Trimming left V 0 bases short and J 4 bases short, with 20 bases between. CDR3 protein: CASSLVMQGMSRGNTIYF. DNA for the CDR3: TGCGCCAGCAGCTTGGTAATGCAGGGCATGTCTAGGGGAAACACCATATATTTT.

This clone was counted once. V gene TRBV19 combines with J gene TRBJ1-1; 8 nucleotides agree with TRBD1. Germline trimming cut 7 bases from V and 1 base from J; bases unmatched to any gene: 5. Germline assignment: CDR1 LNHDA and CDR2 SQIVND (reference sequence). The length of the CDR3 is 14 residues. In DNA, the CDR3 is TGTGCCAGTACCGGACAGGGAGGGAACACTGAAGCTTTCTTT. Encoded protein: CASTGQGGNTEAFF.

This rearrangement joins TRBV7-9 to TRBJ2-3; maybe TRBD2 (5 bases). Germline CDR1 reads SEHNR; CDR2 reads FQNEAQ (reference sequence). The V end was cut by 1 base, the J end by 8 bases, with 16 bases between. The CDR3 covers 15 residues. CDR3 loop: CASSLVSGYVGTQYF. The CDR3 coding sequence is TGTGCCAGCAGCTTAGTGTCGGGGTACGTGGGTACGCAGTATTTT.

J is TRBJ2-7 and V is TRBV6-1, with 8 bases that match TRBD2. With 8 bases clipped from V and 2 bases from J, the junction kept 5 bases outside the gene matches. Germline CDR1 and CDR2: MNHNS and SASEGT. The CDR3 spans 13 residues. CDR3 DNA sequence: TGTGCCAGCCACACTAGCGGAACCTACGAGCAGTACTTC. Protein sequence: CASHTSGTYEQYF.

The chain links TRBV7-9 to TRBJ2-1; tentatively, D is TRBD2 (7 bases). Trimming took 5 bases from V and 8 from J, leaving 19 bases between them. The CDR3 contains 15 residues. Germline CDR1 reads SEHNR; CDR2 reads FQNEAQ (reference sequence). The CDR3 sequence is CASSPRGGGYDEQFF. The CDR3 nucleotides read TGTGCCAGCAGCCCACGAGGGGGGGGGTACGATGAGCAGTTCTTC.

V gene TRBV19 combines with J gene TRBJ2-7; TRBD1 aligns across 9 bases. Germline trimming cut 6 bases from V and 3 bases from J; bases unmatched to any gene: 6. CDR3 length: 14 residues. The germline gives CDR1 LNHDA, CDR2 SQIVND (reference sequence). CDR3 residues: CASSDRGGDYEQYF. CDR3 coding DNA: TGTGCCAGTAGCGACAGGGGGGGGGACTACGAGCAGTACTTC.

The chain employs TRBV7-2 and TRBJ1-2; 8 bases are shared with TRBD1. V was clipped by 0 bases and J by 8 bases; unmatched bases: 14. The CDR3 has 17 amino acids. The germline V gene encodes CDR1 SGHTA and CDR2 FQGNSA. The CDR3 nucleotides read TGTGCCAGCAGCTTAGCCCCGGGACAGGATATTAGAGGAGGCTACACCTTC. Its translation: CASSLAPGQDIRGGYTF.

This chain connects TRBV28 to TRBJ2-7; 8 bases line up with TRBD1. This CDR3 region has 13 residues. V shed 3 bases and J 7 bases; nucleotides not matched to a gene: 5. Germline V lookup: CDR1 MDHEN, CDR2 SYDVKM. This CDR3 is CASSLTGVEEQYF. CDR3 sequence (DNA): TGTGCCAGCAGTTTGACAGGGGTGGAAGAGCAGTACTTC.

The chain has TRBV7-2 and TRBJ2-3; 8 nucleotides line up with TRBD1. Per the germline V gene, CDR1 is SGHTA and CDR2 is FQGNSA. The V and J ends lost 5 bases and 4 bases, in that order; junction bases with no gene match: 5. This CDR3 has 14 amino acids. This chain's CDR3 is CASSATGAPDTQYF. The CDR3 coding sequence is TGTGCCAGCAGCGCGACAGGGGCACCAGATACGCAGTATTTT. Looking up the rest from reference TRBV7-2 and TRBJ2-3 gives the full variable domain: GAGVSQSPSNKVTEKGKDVELRCDPISGHTALYWYRQSLGQGLEFLIYFQGNSAPDKSGLPSDRFSAERTGGSVSTLTIQRTQQEDSAVYLCASSATGAPDTQYFGPGTRLTVL.

Only a few counts were recorded for this clone. The V call is TRBV5-8, the J call TRBJ1-2, with D perhaps TRBD1 (6 bases). Trimming stripped 4 bases from V and 4 bases from J, with 17 bases between. CDR3 length equals 15 residues. Germline V gene lookup returns CDR1 SGHTS and CDR2 YDEGEE. The DNA for the CDR3 is TGTGCCAGCAGCCCTGGGACAACCACCCTCTATGGCTACACCTTC. Its translation is CASSPGTTTLYGYTF. The variable domain in full, with the rest retrieved from reference TRBV5-8 and TRBJ1-2, is EAGVTQSPTHLIKTRGQQATLRCSPISGHTSVYWYQQALGLGLQFLLWYDEGEERNRGNFPPRFSGRQFPNYSSELNVNALELEDSALYLCASSPGTTTLYGYTFGSGTRLTVV.

A word on this clone: Its ends do not fully match the called genes, so a read error is possible. The chain carries TRBV4-1 and TRBJ2-7, with 9 bases lining up with TRBD1. Per germline, CDR1 MGHRA and CDR2 YSYEKL. CDR3 length: 15 amino acids. DNA of the CDR3: TGCGCCAGCCGCCAAGGGGACAGGGAACGGTACGAGCAGTACTTC. Translation gives CASRQGDRERYEQYF.

The chain uses TRBV6-1 and TRBJ2-7; 8 nucleotides agree with TRBD2. Germline V lookup: CDR1 MNHNS, CDR2 SASEGT. Trimming cost V 2 bases and J 3 bases; bases outside gene matches: 6. The CDR3 has 15 residues. The CDR3 bases are TGTGCCAGCAGTGAACAGGCCAGCGGGGGCTACGAGCAGTACTTC. It codes for CASSEQASGGYEQYF.

The gene calls are TRBV9 and TRBJ2-2; 11 bases map to TRBD2. There are 16 residues in the CDR3. The J segment lost 2 bases and the V segment lost 0 bases, leaving 0 bases of the junction unmatched. Germline CDR1 is SGDLS and CDR2 is YYNGEE. The CDR3 region has the DNA TGTGCCAGCAGCGTAGGACTAGCGGGAAACACCGGGGAGCTGTTTTTT. Translating gives CASSVGLAGNTGELFF. Looking up the rest from reference TRBV9 and TRBJ2-2 gives the full variable domain: DSGVTQTPKHLITATGQRVTLRCSPRSGDLSVYWYQQSLDQGLQFLIQYYNGEERAKGNILERFSAQQFPDLHSELNLSSLELGDSALYFCASSVGLAGNTGELFFGEGSRLTVL.

The gene calls are TRBV30 and TRBJ1-4; D unresolved. V was shortened by 3 bases and J by 8 bases, with 13 bases between the two germline ends. Germline V CDR1 and CDR2: GTSNPN, SVGIG (reference sequence). The CDR3 spans 13 residues. CDR3 amino acids: CAWRKEGWEKLFF. CDR3 coding DNA: TGTGCCTGGAGGAAAGAGGGCTGGGAAAAACTGTTTTTT.

This clone has only one observation. This sequence joins TRBV4-3 and TRBJ2-2, with 9 bases fitting TRBD1. The CDR3 covers 15 residues. With 4 bases clipped from V and 5 bases from J, the junction kept 5 bases outside the gene matches. The germline CDR1 and CDR2 sequences are LGHNA and YSLEER. CDR3 region: CASSRQGGGTGELFF. CDR3 sequence (DNA): TGCGCCAGCAGCCGACAGGGGGGAGGAACCGGGGAGCTGTTTTTT.

DNA of the CDR3: TGTGCCAGTAGTAGTCAGAGACTAGCGGGAAACCCGCAGTTCTTC. Protein product: CASSSQRLAGNPQFF. The V gene is TRBV19, the J gene TRBJ2-1; 11 bases agree with TRBD2. This CDR3 spans 15 amino acids. Germline V CDR1 and CDR2: LNHDA, SQIVND (reference sequence). Trimming took 4 bases from V and 12 from J; bases not matched to a gene: 11.

The chain links TRBV2 to TRBJ2-1; the match to TRBD2 covers 10 bases. Germline lookup yields CDR1 SNHLY and CDR2 FYNNEI. This CDR3 region has 17 residues. The ends lost 7 bases at V and 8 bases at J; junction bases unmatched: 17. The CDR3 bases are TGTGCCAGCAAGGGACACTTACTAGCGGGATCTCGCCATGAGCAGTTCTTC. This gives the protein CASKGHLLAGSRHEQFF.

V gene TRBV5-8 combines with J gene TRBJ1-1, with unresolved D. In germline, CDR1 is SGHTS, CDR2 YDEGEE. V shed 4 bases and J shed 1 base, with 8 bases lying between them. This CDR3 has 13 amino acids. The CDR3: CASSRTKNTEAFF. The DNA of the CDR3 is TGTGCCAGCAGCAGAACAAAGAACACTGAAGCTTTCTTT.

The rearrangement uses TRBV10-3 and TRBJ2-1; 14 nucleotides align to TRBD2. Trimming took 6 bases from V and 7 from J; bases not matched to a gene: 2. Per the germline V gene, CDR1 is ENHRY and CDR2 is SYGVKD. The length of the CDR3 is 14 residues. CDR3 bases: TGTGCCATCAGGGGACTAGCGGGAGTGAATGAGCAGTTCTTC. The encoded protein is CAIRGLAGVNEQFF.

The chain carries TRBV19 and TRBJ1-2; 9 bases line up with TRBD1. CDR1 is LNHDA and CDR2 is SQIVND in the germline V gene (reference sequence). J lost 1 base, V lost 7 bases, and 4 bases had no gene match. CDR3 length equals 14 residues. CDR3 loop: CASMRDRDNYGYTF. The CDR3 bases are TGTGCCAGTATGCGGGACAGGGATAACTATGGCTACACCTTC.

A single count supports this clone. The V call is TRBV9, the J call TRBJ1-5; possibly TRBD1 for D (5 bases). CDR1 and CDR2 from the germline V gene are SGDLS and YYNGEE. The CDR3 totals 15 residues. V lost 0 bases and J 7 bases, leaving 14 bases between the germline ends. CDR3: CASSVEGREEQPQHF. Here the CDR3 DNA reads TGTGCCAGCAGCGTAGAGGGGAGGGAGGAGCAGCCCCAGCATTTT.

The rearrangement joins TRBV19 to TRBJ2-2; a possible D gene is TRBD2 (6 bases). The V gene's germline CDR1 is LNHDA and CDR2 SQIVND (reference sequence). The CDR3 spans 15 residues. V lost 7 bases to trimming and J lost 0 bases, with 12 bases between them. CDR3 nucleotides: TGTGCCAGTAAAGAGACTAGTACGAACACCGGGGAGCTGTTTTTT. It translates to CASKETSTNTGELFF.

The chain links TRBV5-1 to TRBJ1-1; D gene uncertain. CDR1 is SGHRS, CDR2 YFSETQ, per germline. The V gene lost 3 bases and the J gene lost 5 bases, with 11 bases spanning the gap. The CDR3 contains 13 residues. In nucleotides, the CDR3 is TGCGCCAGCAGCTCATCGATCGGGACTGAAGCTTTCTTT. Translation: CASSSSIGTEAFF.

The rearrangement links TRBV28 to TRBJ2-3, with D unclear. Per germline, CDR1 MDHEN and CDR2 SYDVKM. Trimming shortened V by 2 bases and J by 6 bases, and 6 bases separated the two germline ends. The CDR3 loop spans 12 amino acids. The CDR3 coding sequence is TGTGCCAGCAGTTTAGAGTTTGATACGCAGTATTTT. Translation gives CASSLEFDTQYF.